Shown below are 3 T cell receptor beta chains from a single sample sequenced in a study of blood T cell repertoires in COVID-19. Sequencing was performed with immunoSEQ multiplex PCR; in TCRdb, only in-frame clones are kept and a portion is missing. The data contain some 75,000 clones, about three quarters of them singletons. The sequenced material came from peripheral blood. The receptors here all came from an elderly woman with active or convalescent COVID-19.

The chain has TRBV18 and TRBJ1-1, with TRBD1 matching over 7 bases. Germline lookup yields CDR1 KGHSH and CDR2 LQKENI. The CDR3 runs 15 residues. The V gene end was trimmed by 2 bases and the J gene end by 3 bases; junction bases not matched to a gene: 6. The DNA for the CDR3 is TGTGCCAGCTCACCATTCCAGGGGGAAGACACTGAAGCTTTCTTT. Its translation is CASSPFQGEDTEAFF.

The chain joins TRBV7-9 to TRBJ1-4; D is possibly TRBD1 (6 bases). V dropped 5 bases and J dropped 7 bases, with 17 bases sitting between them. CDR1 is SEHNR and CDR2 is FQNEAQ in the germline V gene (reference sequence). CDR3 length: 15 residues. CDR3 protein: CASSLPRGALEKLFF. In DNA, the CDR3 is TGTGCCAGCAGCCTCCCGCGGGGGGCGCTTGAAAAACTGTTTTTT.

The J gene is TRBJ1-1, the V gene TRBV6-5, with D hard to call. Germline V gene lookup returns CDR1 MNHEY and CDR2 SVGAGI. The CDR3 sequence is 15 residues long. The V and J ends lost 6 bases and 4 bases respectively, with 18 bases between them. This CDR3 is CASSAEGGRGTEAFF. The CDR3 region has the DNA TGTGCCAGCAGCGCGGAAGGAGGCCGTGGCACTGAAGCTTTCTTT.